A single count supports the clone carrying this T cell receptor beta chain. Germline V CDR1 and CDR2: SQVTM, ANQGSEA. The CDR3 is 14 residues long. V was pared by 5 bases and J by 5 bases, with 16 bases between. These data are taken from a study of blood T cells in healthy people across ages. Next came a second PCR, run for about 7 to 12 cycles, which used a sample-barcoded 5' primer along with a J-beta primer mix. Each cDNA molecule, via a template-switch adaptor with 12 random nucleotides, was tagged. Using its own MiXCR run on the 5' RACE reads, TCRdb lists one record per CDR3 protein. In the table there are about 970,000 distinct CDR3 sequences, roughly 47% of which are singletons.

The chain carries TRBV29-1 and TRBJ1-5; the D is unclear. This TCR was recovered from a woman aged 60 to 75 in good health. The sample taken for sequencing was blood. The CDR3 bases are TGCAGCGTTCGTTTTGGCTCTGGGGATCAGCCCCAGCATTTT. This codes for CSVRFGSGDQPQHF. The full variable domain, completed using reference TRBV29-1 and TRBJ1-5, is SAVISQKPSRDICQRGTSLTIQCQVDSQVTMMFWYRQQPGQSLTLIATANQGSEATYESGFVIDKFPISRPNLTFSTLTVSNMSPEDSSIYLCSVRFGSGDQPQHFGDGTRLSIL.